This passage covers 13 T cell receptor beta chains from one sample sequenced in a study of blood T cell repertoires in COVID-19. The table came from immunoSEQ multiplex PCR; TCRdb's copy has only in-frame clones and leaves some out. Altogether 450,000 or so clones are present, approximately 90% being singletons, with the ten largest covering more than 0.7%. The specimen was peripheral blood. These receptors were obtained from a man between 18 and 29 years old with COVID-19, enrolled during active disease.

Points on this clone: This specimen includes other DNA sequences encoding the same CDR3. This chain links TRBV6-5 with TRBJ2-3, with 10 bases aligning to TRBD2. After removal of 6 bases from V and 0 bases from J, the junction contained 3 bases not matched to a gene. CDR1 and CDR2 (germline): MNHEY, SVGAGI. There are 15 residues in the CDR3. CDR3 in amino acids: CASSPTSGSTDTQYF. DNA for the CDR3: TGTGCCAGCAGCCCGACTAGCGGGAGCACAGATACGCAGTATTTT.

The chain combines TRBV5-6 with TRBJ1-6, with D maybe TRBD1 (6 bases). This CDR3 is built from 16 residues. Looked up from germline, CDR1 is SGHDT and CDR2 is YYEEEE. Trimming cost V 4 bases and J 0 bases, with 11 bases left between them. The chain's CDR3 is CASSKDRSSYNSPLHF. CDR3 sequence (DNA): TGTGCCAGCAGCAAGGACAGAAGCTCCTATAATTCACCCCTCCACTTT. Full variable domain (rest looked up from reference TRBV5-6 and TRBJ1-6): DAGVTQSPTHLIKTRGQQVTLRCSPKSGHDTVSWYQQALGQGPQFIFQYYEEEERQRGNFPDRFSGHQFPNYSSELNVNALLLGDSALYLCASSKDRSSYNSPLHFGNGTRLTVT.

CDR3 in DNA: TGTGCCAGCAGCCGACAGGGTTGGACAACCTACGAGCAGTACTTC. Translating gives CASSRQGWTTYEQYF. The chain is built from TRBV5-4 and TRBJ2-7, with 7 bases aligning to TRBD1. J was trimmed by 2 bases and V by 4 bases; bases with no gene match: 9. CDR1 and CDR2 from the germline V gene are SGHNT and YYREEE (reference sequence). This CDR3 comprises 15 residues. The whole variable domain, filled in from reference TRBV5-4 and TRBJ2-7, reads ETGVTQSPTHLIKTRGQQVTLRCSSQSGHNTVSWYQQALGQGPQFIFQYYREEENGRGNFPPRFSGLQFPNYSSELNVNALELDDSALYLCASSRQGWTTYEQYFGPGTRLTVT.

The chain has TRBV4-2 and TRBJ1-6; a weak D match, TRBD1 (5 bases). Trimming stripped 0 bases from V and 10 bases from J, with 13 bases between. The CDR3 has 15 amino acids. CDR1 and CDR2 (germline): LGHNA, YNFKEQ. The CDR3 region is CASSQDPQGLSPLHF. The CDR3 region has the DNA TGTGCCAGCAGCCAAGATCCCCAGGGATTATCACCCCTCCACTTT.

This chain joins TRBV6-1 and TRBJ2-1; 11 bases line up with TRBD2. The J segment lost 4 bases and the V segment lost 4 bases, leaving 0 bases of the junction unmatched. The germline gives CDR1 MNHNS, CDR2 SASEGT. This CDR3 has 14 amino acids. The CDR3: CASSVAGGYNEQFF. The CDR3 DNA is TGTGCCAGCAGTGTAGCGGGAGGGTACAATGAGCAGTTCTTC.

The V gene is TRBV5-1, the J gene TRBJ2-5; 9 bases are shared with TRBD2. Per the germline V gene, CDR1 is SGHRS and CDR2 is YFSETQ. After removal of 4 bases from V and 2 bases from J, the junction contained 6 bases not matched to a gene. This CDR3 comprises 15 residues. The CDR3 DNA is TGCGCCAGCAGCACCCAGCGGGGGGCTCAAGAGACCCAGTACTTC. Translation gives CASSTQRGAQETQYF.

The rearrangement joins TRBV10-1 to TRBJ2-3; D might be TRBD2 (6 bases). Germline loops: CDR1 WNHNN, CDR2 SYGVQD (reference sequence). The CDR3 is 16 residues long. The V and J ends lost 5 bases and 3 bases respectively, with 18 bases between them. In DNA form, the CDR3 reads TGCGCCAGCAGTCGGGGGTTAGCGGAGGGAACAGATACGCAGTATTTT. Residues: CASSRGLAEGTDTQYF.

This sequence joins TRBV7-6 and TRBJ1-6; possible D gene TRBD1, 6 bases. Germline CDR1 and CDR2: SGHVS and FNYEAQ. The CDR3 is 16 amino acids. Trimming left V 5 bases short and J 4 bases short, with 15 bases between. This CDR3 reads CASSEQGGGYNSPLHF. CDR3 DNA: TGTGCCAGCAGCGAACAGGGCGGAGGATATAATTCACCCCTCCACTTT.

The chain has TRBV9 and TRBJ2-3; 7 positions match TRBD2. This CDR3 is built from 14 residues. V lost 4 bases and J lost 3; bases outside the gene matches: 5. Germline CDR1 SGDLS, CDR2 YYNGEE. The CDR3 bases are TGTGCCAGCAGCCCGAAGGGAGGGACAGATACGCAGTATTTT. This translates into CASSPKGGTDTQYF.

The chain couples TRBV3-1 (or the pseudogene TRBV3-2) to TRBJ2-2, with 10 bases fitting TRBD2. V was pared by 1 base and J by 6 bases, with 8 bases of the junction left unmatched. The CDR3 extends over 17 amino acids. Germline lookup yields CDR1 LGHDT and CDR2 YNNKEL (reference sequence). The CDR3 is CASSQAPLAGDAGELFF. CDR3 DNA sequence: TGTGCCAGCAGCCAAGCCCCGCTAGCGGGAGATGCCGGGGAGCTGTTTTTT.

The V call is TRBV5-1, the J call TRBJ2-7; 9 nucleotides agree with TRBD1. V lost 0 bases to trimming and J lost 9 bases; unmatched junction nucleotides: 7. This CDR3 is 14 amino acids long. Germline CDR1 reads SGHRS; CDR2 reads YFSETQ. CDR3 protein: CASSLEDRGKVQYF. The DNA of the CDR3 is TGCGCCAGCAGCTTGGAAGACAGGGGGAAGGTGCAGTACTTC.

The gene calls are TRBV1 and TRBJ2-3; the table's D call TRBD2 went unverified against the DNA. TRBV1 is a pseudogene segment. The CDR3 is 15 amino acids. CDR3 in amino acids: CTSRTSGDSTDTQYF. CDR3 DNA: TGCACCAGCAGGACTAGCGGGGACTCCACAGATACGCAGTATTTT.

This clone was counted a single time. The rearrangement uses TRBV6-5 and TRBJ2-7; 7 bases are a match to TRBD1. Germline V gives CDR1 MNHEY, CDR2 SVGAGI. This CDR3 comprises 12 residues. The ends lost 7 bases at V and 3 bases at J; junction bases unmatched: 3. The CDR3 spells CASKRDSYEQYF. DNA of the CDR3: TGTGCCAGCAAACGGGACAGCTACGAGCAGTACTTC.